A selection of T cell receptor beta chains follows, all from one sample in a study of T cell responses to AZD1222 COVID-19 vaccine. Clones were sequenced by immunoSEQ multiplex PCR, and TCRdb holds only the in-frame ones, with some missing. The data contain about 110,000 clones, roughly 86% of them singletons. Material: peripheral blood, obtained 28 days after the second AZD1222 dose. Receptors were obtained from an adult who received the AZD1222 COVID-19 vaccine. The CDR3 runs from the conserved cysteine through the conserved F or W. A D gene is named only where the DNA matches it firmly. Some rows mark clone size as missing; the rest say once, few, many or name a class of expanded clone.

j_call | cdr3_length | v_call | d_call | clone_size | cdr3_aa | cdr3_nt
TRBJ2-2 | 12 | TRBV11-3 | . | . | CASSPGSGKLFF | TGTGCCAGCAGTCCCGGAAGTGGGAAGCTGTTTTTT
TRBJ2-1 | 14 | TRBV30 | . | . | CAWSGVSSYNEQFF | TGTGCCTGGAGTGGAGTAAGCTCCTACAATGAGCAGTTCTTC
TRBJ1-5 | 11 | TRBV6-2/TRBV6-3 | . | . | CASSSGVPQHF | TGTGCCAGCAGTTCAGGGGTGCCCCAGCATTTT
TRBJ1-1 | 13 | TRBV12-3/TRBV12-4 | TRBD1 | once | CASSFDLDRDAFF | TGTGCCAGCAGTTTTGACCTGGACAGGGACGCTTTCTTT
TRBJ1-5 | 13 | TRBV11-1 | . | . | CASSRGGGQPQHF | TGTGCCAGCAGCCGAGGGGGTGGACAGCCCCAGCATTTT
TRBJ2-7 | 16 | TRBV9 | TRBD2 | . | CASSVGSGARSYEQYF | TGTGCCAGCAGCGTCGGAAGCGGGGCCCGCTCCTACGAGCAGTACTTC
TRBJ1-5 | 15 | TRBV15 | . | . | CATSRDSQFGQPQHF | TGTGCCACCAGCAGAGATTCGCAGTTCGGGCAGCCCCAGCATTTT
TRBJ2-1 | 15 | TRBV7-3 | . | . | CASSFSPGQINEQFF | TGTGCCAGCAGCTTTAGTCCGGGTCAAATCAATGAGCAGTTCTTC
TRBJ1-1 | 12 | TRBV5-5 | . | . | CASSLLGTEAFF | TGTGCCAGCAGCTTGTTGGGCACTGAAGCTTTCTTT
TRBJ2-7 | 15 | TRBV6-6 | . | . | CASSLPLLELYEQYF | TGTGCCAGCAGTCTTCCTCTACTAGAACTCTACGAGCAGTACTTC
TRBJ2-2 | 18 | TRBV5-1 | TRBD2 | once | CASTFSRLTSVDTGELFF | TGCGCCAGCACCTTTTCCCGCCTGACTAGCGTCGACACCGGGGAGCTGTTTTTT
TRBJ1-2 | 16 | TRBV30 | . | few | CAWSGGGDPSNYGYTF | TGTGCCTGGAGTGGGGGTGGGGACCCATCTAACTATGGCTACACCTTC
TRBJ1-5 | 16 | TRBV28 | . | . | CASSLFGRGGNQPQHF | TGTGCCAGCAGTTTGTTTGGGAGAGGGGGGAACCAGCCCCAGCATTTT
TRBJ2-1 | 12 | TRBV12-3/TRBV12-4 | . | . | CASSPLKGEQFF | TGTGCCAGCAGTCCCTTAAAGGGTGAGCAGTTCTTC
TRBJ1-4 | 17 | TRBV5-1 | . | . | CASSLGRGATTNEKLFF | TGCGCCAGCAGCCTCGGAAGGGGGGCCACAACTAATGAAAAACTGTTTTTT
TRBJ2-7 | 15 | TRBV9 | TRBD1 | . | CASSVSGQQADEQYF | TGTGCCAGCAGCGTTTCGGGACAGCAAGCAGACGAGCAGTACTTC
TRBJ2-2 | 15 | TRBV3-1/TRBV3-2 | . | . | CASSQVSRGDGELFF | TGTGCCAGCAGCCAAGTCTCTAGAGGTGACGGGGAGCTGTTTTTT
TRBJ1-1 | 14 | TRBV18 | . | . | CASSPQFRITEAFF | TGTGCCAGCTCACCACAGTTCAGGATTACTGAAGCTTTCTTT
TRBJ2-1 | 16 | TRBV27 | TRBD2 | . | CASSSPLAGGNNEQFF | TGTGCCAGCAGTTCGCCACTAGCGGGGGGCAACAATGAGCAGTTCTTC
TRBJ2-1 | 15 | TRBV10-3 | TRBD1 | once | CAISEGQGFNNEQFF | TGTGCCATCAGCGAAGGACAGGGGTTTAACAATGAGCAGTTCTTC
TRBJ1-1 | 13 | TRBV28 | . | . | CASSHRGWTEAFF | TGTGCCAGCAGTCATAGGGGCTGGACTGAAGCTTTCTTT
TRBJ2-7 | 17 | TRBV5-4 | . | . | CASSRGLPGLPSYEQYF | TGTGCCAGCAGCCGGGGCCTACCGGGCCTTCCGTCCTACGAGCAGTACTTC
TRBJ2-7 | 16 | TRBV5-1 | TRBD2 | . | CASSLGLAGGVYEQYF | TGCGCCAGCAGCTTGGGATTAGCGGGGGGCGTCTACGAGCAGTACTTC
TRBJ2-7 | 17 | TRBV3-1/TRBV3-2 | . | . | CASSQEWGRGLSYEQYF | TGTGCCAGCAGCCAAGAGTGGGGTAGGGGTCTGTCCTACGAGCAGTACTTC
TRBJ2-4 | 15 | TRBV30 | . | . | CAWSLGGITKNIQYF | TGTGCCTGGAGCCTGGGCGGGATTACCAAAAACATTCAGTACTTC
TRBJ1-6 | 15 | TRBV3-1/TRBV3-2 | . | . | CASSRWEIYNSPLHF | TGTGCCAGCAGCAGATGGGAGATCTATAATTCACCCCTCCACTTT
TRBJ2-1 | 16 | TRBV6-1 | TRBD1 | . | CASSVPGTGDYNEQFF | TGTGCCAGCAGTGTCCCCGGGACAGGGGATTACAATGAGCAGTTCTTC
TRBJ2-3 | 15 | TRBV19 | TRBD2 | . | CASTETSGHTDTQYF | TGTGCCAGTACCGAGACTAGCGGGCACACAGATACGCAGTATTTT
TRBJ1-1 | 13 | TRBV5-4 | TRBD1 | . | CASIPGQGAKEVF | TGTGCCAGCATCCCGGGACAGGGGGCGAAAGAGGTCTTT
TRBJ1-6 | 15 | TRBV11-2 | TRBD1 | . | CASSSTGGGNSPLHF | TGTGCCAGCAGCTCTACAGGGGGCGGGAATTCACCCCTCCACTTT
TRBJ2-7 | 19 | TRBV2 | TRBD1 | . | CASSEGRGRSSSPFYEQYF | TGTGCCAGCAGTGAAGGCAGGGGGCGAAGCAGTTCACCATTCTACGAGCAGTACTTC
TRBJ2-2 | 13 | TRBV4-3 | . | . | CASSQTNTGELFF | TGCGCCAGCAGCCAGACGAACACCGGGGAGCTGTTTTTT
TRBJ1-1 | 16 | TRBV6-1 | TRBD1 | . | CASSEAGTGPNTEAFF | TGTGCCAGCAGTGAAGCCGGGACAGGTCCGAACACTGAAGCTTTCTTT
TRBJ2-7 | 12 | TRBV6-4 | . | . | CASSDSRGEQYF | TGTGCCAGCAGTGACTCGAGGGGGGAGCAGTACTTC
TRBJ2-7 | 15 | TRBV19 | TRBD2 | . | CASSWPGSGVYEQYF | TGTGCCAGTAGTTGGCCGGGTAGCGGGGTCTACGAGCAGTACTTC
TRBJ2-1 | 14 | TRBV11-3 | TRBD1 | . | CASSRGTGGNEQFF | TGTGCCAGCAGCAGGGGGACAGGGGGCAATGAGCAGTTCTTC
TRBJ2-1 | 15 | TRBV9 | TRBD1 | . | CASSEIPGQNNEQFF | TGTGCCAGCAGCGAAATACCGGGACAGAACAATGAGCAGTTCTTC
TRBJ2-1 | 15 | TRBV10-3 | TRBD2 | . | CAIRPKSSGYNEQFF | TGTGCCATCAGACCTAAGTCTAGCGGTTACAATGAGCAGTTCTTC
TRBJ1-2 | 11 | TRBV7-9 | . | . | CASSLGRGSIF | TGTGCCAGCAGCTTAGGGCGCGGCAGTATCTTC
TRBJ2-7 | 14 | TRBV5-1 | TRBD1 | . | CASSVRDRAYEQYF | TGCGCCAGCAGCGTCCGGGACAGAGCCTACGAGCAGTACTTC
TRBJ2-7 | 16 | TRBV29-1 | TRBD2 | . | CSVDSIGLAGFYEQYF | TGCAGCGTTGACTCGATCGGGCTAGCGGGATTTTACGAGCAGTACTTC
TRBJ1-2 | 13 | TRBV11-2 | TRBD1 | few | CASSLGQGYGYTF | TGTGCCAGCAGCTTAGGACAGGGCTATGGCTACACCTTC
TRBJ1-4 | 12 | TRBV7-9 | . | . | CASSLTSGGLFF | TGTGCCAGCAGCCTGACATCGGGGGGACTGTTTTTT
TRBJ2-5 | 11 | TRBV30 | . | . | CAWSQGETQYF | TGTGCCTGGAGTCAGGGAGAGACCCAGTACTTC
TRBJ1-3 | 15 | TRBV18 | . | . | CASSPGRNSGNTIYF | TGTGCCAGCTCACCAGGACGGAACTCTGGAAACACCATATATTTT
TRBJ2-2 | 16 | TRBV9 | TRBD2 | few | CASSVIREGNTGELFF | TGTGCCAGCAGCGTGATACGGGAGGGGAACACCGGGGAGCTGTTTTTT
TRBJ1-3 | 16 | TRBV5-4 | . | once | CASSRGTELSGNTIYF | TGTGCCAGCAGCAGGGGGACGGAACTCTCTGGAAACACCATATATTTT
TRBJ1-2 | 14 | TRBV2 | TRBD1 | once | CASSDRGQNYGYTF | TGTGCCAGCAGTGATAGGGGACAGAACTATGGCTACACCTTC
TRBJ1-2 | 14 | TRBV7-2 | TRBD1 | once | CASSPTGSNYGYTF | TGTGCCAGCAGTCCGACAGGGTCCAACTATGGCTACACCTTC
TRBJ2-7 | 18 | TRBV7-9 | TRBD2 | . | CASSRRTSGRAEPYEQYF | TGTGCCAGCAGCCGCCGGACTAGCGGGAGGGCCGAGCCCTACGAGCAGTACTTC
TRBJ1-1 | 10 | TRBV20-1 | . | once | CSAPRPPAFF | TGCAGTGCTCCCCGGCCGCCGGCTTTCTTT
TRBJ2-4 | 15 | TRBV3-1/TRBV3-2 | TRBD1 | once | CASSHTGGAKNIQYF | TGTGCCAGCAGCCATACAGGGGGAGCCAAAAACATTCAGTACTTC
TRBJ1-2 | 14 | TRBV29-1 | TRBD1 | . | CSVGGQRINYGYTF | TGCAGCGTTGGGGGACAGCGAATTAACTATGGCTACACCTTC
TRBJ1-2 | 14 | TRBV4-3 | . | . | CASSQEAGAYGYTF | TGCGCCAGCAGCCAAGAAGCAGGAGCCTATGGCTACACCTTC